This TCR beta chain comes out of a study of cytomegalovirus exposure and HLA in healthy donors. The primer mix had 60 Vbeta and 13 Jbeta primers. The table came from immunoSEQ multiplex PCR; TCRdb's copy has only in-frame clones and leaves some out. The table shows some 200,000 clones, with nearly 80% occurring only once. The sample taken for sequencing was PBMCs. The sequence derives from a female donor in good health and CMV-seronegative.

CDR3 in DNA: TGCGCCAGCAGCTTGGTTAGTAGCGGGGGCCCAGGCCGGTATTTT. Its protein product is CASSLVSSGGPGRYF. The rearrangement links TRBV5-1 to TRBJ2-3; 9 bases are shared with TRBD2. Looked up from germline, CDR1 is SGHRS and CDR2 is YFSETQ. This CDR3 region has 15 residues. J gave up 14 bases and V 0 bases, and 13 bases lay outside the gene matches.